This T cell receptor beta chain emerged from a study of blood T cell repertoires in COVID-19. Study in general: From the United States, Italy and Spain came samples of acute and convalescent COVID-19. In each case, the material was cDNA or gDNA derived from T cells, B-cell-depleted T cells, or PBMCs.

Profiling relied on immunoSEQ multiplex PCR, and the TCRdb table lists in-frame clones only, not all of them. The table lists about 200,000 clones, roughly 88% of them singletons. The Seattle patients, enrolled during active infection, were followed longitudinally. A few counts support this clone. The J segment lost 4 bases and the V segment lost 5 bases, leaving 6 bases of the junction unmatched. Germline assignment: CDR1 LNHDA and CDR2 SQIVND (reference sequence). This CDR3 region has 15 residues. The origin of this receptor is a man aged 50 to 59 with COVID-19, enrolled during active disease. Material: peripheral blood. The chain uses TRBV19 and TRBJ2-3; 10 nucleotides match TRBD2. CDR3 nucleotide sequence: TGTGCCAGTAGTTTTTCTAGCGGGAGCGCAGATACGCAGTATTTT. Encoded protein: CASSFSSGSADTQYF.